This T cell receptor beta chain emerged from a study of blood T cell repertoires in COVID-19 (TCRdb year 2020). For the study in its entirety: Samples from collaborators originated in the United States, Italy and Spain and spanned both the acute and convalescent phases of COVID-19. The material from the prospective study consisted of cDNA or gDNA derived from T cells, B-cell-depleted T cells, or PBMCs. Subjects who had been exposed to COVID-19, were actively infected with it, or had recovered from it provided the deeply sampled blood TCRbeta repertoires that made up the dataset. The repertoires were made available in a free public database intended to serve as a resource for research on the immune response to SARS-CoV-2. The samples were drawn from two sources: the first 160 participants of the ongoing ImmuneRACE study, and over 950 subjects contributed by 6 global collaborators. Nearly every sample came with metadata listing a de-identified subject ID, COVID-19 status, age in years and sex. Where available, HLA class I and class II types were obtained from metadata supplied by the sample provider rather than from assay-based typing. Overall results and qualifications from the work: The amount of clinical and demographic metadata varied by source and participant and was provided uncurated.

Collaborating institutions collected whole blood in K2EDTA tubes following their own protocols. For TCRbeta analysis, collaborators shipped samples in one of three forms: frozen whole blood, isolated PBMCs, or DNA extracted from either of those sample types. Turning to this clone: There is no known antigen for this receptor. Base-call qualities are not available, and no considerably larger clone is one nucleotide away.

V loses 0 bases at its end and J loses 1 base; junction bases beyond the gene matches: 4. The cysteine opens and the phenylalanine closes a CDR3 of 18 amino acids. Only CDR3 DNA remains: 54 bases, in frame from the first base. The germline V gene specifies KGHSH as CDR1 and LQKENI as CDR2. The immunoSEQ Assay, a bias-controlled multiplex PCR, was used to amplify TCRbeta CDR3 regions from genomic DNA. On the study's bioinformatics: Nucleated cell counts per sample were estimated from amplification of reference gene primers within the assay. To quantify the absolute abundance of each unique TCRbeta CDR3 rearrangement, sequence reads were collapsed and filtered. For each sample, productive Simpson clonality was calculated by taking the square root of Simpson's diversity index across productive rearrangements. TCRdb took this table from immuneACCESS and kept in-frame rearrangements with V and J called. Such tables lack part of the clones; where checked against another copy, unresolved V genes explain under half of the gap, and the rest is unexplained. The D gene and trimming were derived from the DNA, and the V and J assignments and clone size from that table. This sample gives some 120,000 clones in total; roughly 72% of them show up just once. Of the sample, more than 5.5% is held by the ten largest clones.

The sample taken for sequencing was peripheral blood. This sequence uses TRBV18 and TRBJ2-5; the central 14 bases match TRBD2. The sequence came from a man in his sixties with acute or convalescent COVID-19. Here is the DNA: TGTGCCAGCTCACCACCAAAAGGGACTAGCGGGAGCCAAGAGACCCAGTACTTC. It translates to CASSPPKGTSGSQETQYF.